Here is one TCR beta chain with its context. The antigen is unknown. TCRdb processed the RT-PCR reads anew with MiXCR; each CDR3 protein has one entry. The table includes 600,000 to 850,000 distinct CDR3 sequences, less than 15% detected once. The data are from a study of response to subunit inactivated influenza vaccine. The CDR3 is 14 residues long. Germline V gene lookup returns CDR1 MNHEY and CDR2 SVGEGT. V lost 4 bases, J lost 2 bases, and 5 bases stayed unmatched. Study-wide results and caveats: Only a handful of new T cells, the authors suggested, are recruited with each seasonal influenza vaccination.

This clonotype was obtained from a man in his fifties or sixties who received an inactivated influenza vaccine. Sequenced here: PBMCs from blood, sampled around two weeks before vaccination. The chain is built from TRBV6-2 or TRBV6-3 and TRBJ2-7; TRBD2 aligns across 7 bases. CDR3 loop: CASSWGLLTYEQYF. CDR3 DNA sequence: TGTGCCAGCAGTTGGGGACTACTCACCTACGAGCAGTACTTC.